These 14 T cell receptor beta chains originate from one sample sequenced in a study of response to subunit inactivated influenza vaccine. TCRdb fed the RT-PCR reads into MiXCR, producing one record per CDR3 protein. The repertoire holds 150,000 to 200,000 distinct CDR3 sequences, with around 12% as singletons. These same records also appear under a second study, on T cells expressing NK-cell markers. That report notes: 5'RACE template switching built TCR beta cDNA with unique molecular identifiers.

The starting material was CD8+ T cells sorted from PBMCs, obtained roughly 12 days after vaccination. The receptors originated from a man between 50 and 59 years old who received an inactivated influenza vaccine.

This clonotype was seen ten or more times. The chain has TRBV7-2 and TRBJ2-3; TRBD2 agrees at 7 bases. The CDR3 consists of 15 residues. Per the germline V gene, CDR1 is SGHTA and CDR2 is FQGNSA. V dropped 3 bases and J dropped 6; count of bases not matched to a gene: 9. The CDR3 bases are TGTGCCAGCAGCTTGACCGGGACTACAAGCGATACGCAGTATTTT. Translating it yields CASSLTGTTSDTQYF.

This clonotype was seen a single time. The rearrangement joins TRBV7-9 to TRBJ2-3; perhaps TRBD1 as D (6 bases). From germline, CDR1 is SEHNR and CDR2 FQNEAQ (reference sequence). The germline V and J ends were trimmed by 4 bases and 0 bases, with 14 bases remaining between them. This CDR3 region has 16 residues. CDR3 in DNA: TGTGCCAGCAGCTCTAGACAGGAGACTAGCACAGATACGCAGTATTTT. Translating it yields CASSSRQETSTDTQYF. Full variable domain (remainder filled in from reference TRBV7-9 and TRBJ2-3): DTGVSQNPRHKITKRGQNVTFRCDPISEHNRLYWYRQTLGQGPEFLTYFQNEAQLEKSRLLSDRFSAERPKGSFSTLEIQRTEQGDSAMYLCASSSRQETSTDTQYFGPGTRLTVL.

This clonotype was observed a handful of times. The chain uses TRBV5-5 and TRBJ2-7; TRBD1 is a possible D gene (6 bases). CDR1 SGHKS and CDR2 YYEKEE come from the germline V gene (reference sequence). The ends were cut back, 0 bases at V and 6 bases at J, with 10 bases in the middle. The length of the CDR3 is 13 residues. The CDR3 bases are TGTGCCAGCAGCTTGGGGGGGCAGGTCGAGCAGTACTTC. Amino acid sequence: CASSLGGQVEQYF.

This clonotype was seen a few times. The CDR3 DNA is TGTGCCATCAGTGAGTCGACTCGGGGACAGGGGGCGGATACGCAGTATTTT. Its protein is CAISESTRGQGADTQYF. The chain combines TRBV10-3 with TRBJ2-3, with 12 bases identical to TRBD1. Germline CDR1 reads ENHRY; CDR2 reads SYGVKD. V lost 0 bases, J lost 6 bases, and 7 bases stayed unmatched. This CDR3 is 17 amino acids long.

V and J are TRBV7-6 and TRBJ2-2; possible D gene TRBD2, 6 bases. This CDR3 has 14 residues. CDR1 and CDR2 (germline): SGHVS, FNYEAQ. With 0 bases removed from V and 7 bases from J, the gap between germline ends came to 9 bases. CDR3 bases: TGTGCCAGCAGCTTAGCGCCTAGCGACGGGGAGCTGTTTTTT. Its protein product is CASSLAPSDGELFF.

This chain joins TRBV12-3 or TRBV12-4 and TRBJ1-1, with 7 bases matching TRBD1. This CDR3 contains 15 residues. The V gene end was trimmed by 7 bases and the J gene end by 4 bases; junction bases not matched to a gene: 12. The CDR3 DNA sequence: TGTGCCAGCACCCTATTCGACAGGGACGGCACTGAAGCTTTCTTT. Translation: CASTLFDRDGTEAFF.

This clonotype came up a few times. CDR3 sequence reads: CASSLESVLGELFF. The CDR3 DNA reads TGTGCCAGCAGCTTAGAGTCCGTATTAGGGGAGCTGTTTTTT. This rearrangement joins TRBV11-2 to TRBJ2-2; D remains unclear. Trimming cost V 0 bases and J 8 bases, with 10 bases left between them. CDR3 size: 14 residues. CDR1 is SGHAT, CDR2 FQNNGV, per germline.

This clonotype was counted only a few times. The chain uses TRBV12-3 or TRBV12-4 and TRBJ2-3, with TRBD2 matching 8 bases. The CDR3 has 14 amino acids. J was trimmed by 5 bases and V by 3 bases; bases with no gene match: 4. CDR3 in DNA: TGTGCCAGCAGTTTCCCCGGGGGGGGAGATACGCAGTATTTT. Its protein is CASSFPGGGDTQYF.

This clonotype was counted a few times. The V gene is TRBV20-1, the J gene TRBJ1-5, with a tentative D call TRBD1 (5 bases). The V end was cut by 0 bases, the J end by 7 bases, with 16 bases between. There are 15 residues in the CDR3. Germline CDR1 and CDR2: DFQATT and SNEGSKA (reference sequence). CDR3 sequence reads: CSARDLSSGEQPQHF. The CDR3 DNA reads TGCAGTGCTAGAGATCTTTCGTCGGGGGAACAGCCCCAGCATTTT.

This clonotype has a count of ten or more. J is TRBJ2-7 and V is TRBV7-2; D remains unclear. CDR3 length: 12 amino acids. The V and J ends lost 2 bases and 3 bases respectively, with 5 bases between them. CDR1 is SGHTA and CDR2 is FQGNSA in the germline V gene. The CDR3 protein is CASSLSVYEQYF. The CDR3 coding sequence is TGTGCCAGCAGCTTAAGTGTCTACGAGCAGTACTTC.

The chain links TRBV7-9 to TRBJ2-5; possibly TRBD2 for D (6 bases). The CDR3 has 12 amino acids. Germline lookup yields CDR1 SEHNR and CDR2 FQNEAQ (reference sequence). The ends were cut back, 3 bases at V and 7 bases at J, with 9 bases in the middle. CDR3 loop: CASSLAGRTQYF. The DNA for the CDR3 is TGTGCCAGCAGCTTGGCGGGAAGGACCCAGTACTTC.

This clonotype was found a few times. The chain is built from TRBV4-3 and TRBJ2-7, with 9 bases that match TRBD2. The V gene end was trimmed by 0 bases and the J gene end by 4 bases; junction bases not matched to a gene: 7. The germline gives CDR1 LGHNA, CDR2 YSLEER. The CDR3 has 16 amino acids. CDR3 in amino acids: CASSQEGGRALYEQYF. Here the CDR3 DNA reads TGCGCCAGCAGCCAAGAGGGCGGGAGGGCCCTTTACGAGCAGTACTTC.

The rearrangement uses TRBV7-3 and TRBJ1-1; maybe TRBD1 (6 bases). Germline V lookup: CDR1 SGHTA, CDR2 FQGTGA. V dropped 5 bases and J dropped 1 base, with 17 bases sitting between them. The CDR3 extends over 16 amino acids. The CDR3 DNA is TGTGCCAGCAGCCAAAGCTATCAGGGGAGGAACACTGAAGCTTTCTTT. Protein: CASSQSYQGRNTEAFF.

The V call is TRBV30, the J call TRBJ1-4, with a tentative D call TRBD1 (6 bases). CDR1 GTSNPN and CDR2 SVGIG come from the germline V gene (reference sequence). V was cut by 5 bases and J by 7 bases, with 17 bases left in between. This CDR3 is built from 14 residues. The CDR3 DNA sequence: TGTGCCTGGGAACGACAGGAAGAGCTTGAAAAACTGTTTTTT. The encoded protein is CAWERQEELEKLFF.